These 24 T cell receptor beta chains share one sample of origin, sequenced in a study of T cell repertoires in cytomegalovirus infection. TCRdb redid the calling of the reads with MiXCR, one entry per CDR3 protein. The table shows about 700,000 distinct CDR3 sequences, with 30% to 40% occurring only once. No antigen is known for these receptors. This specimen was cultured PBMCs, taken from culture after CMV antigen stimulation. Receptors were obtained from a human donor in good health (CMV status not recorded). Some clones in this sample may be carry-over from other donors' samples.

This chain uses TRBV7-9 with TRBJ2-3; TRBD2 agrees at 9 bases. With V trimmed by 7 bases and J by 0 bases, 8 bases remained unmatched. Looked up from germline, CDR1 is SEHNR and CDR2 is FQNEAQ (reference sequence). The CDR3 extends over 16 amino acids. CDR3 protein: CASNGGLAGSTDTQYF. The CDR3 DNA sequence: TGTGCCAGCAACGGAGGGCTAGCGGGGAGCACAGATACGCAGTATTTT.

This clonotype was seen repeatedly, ten times or more. This sequence joins TRBV12-3 or TRBV12-4 and TRBJ2-3; D not certain. Deletions cut 8 bases from V and 2 bases from J, with 8 bases between. The CDR3 is made up of 12 amino acids. CDR3 in amino acids: CASGRSTDTQYF. CDR3 in DNA: TGTGCCAGCGGGCGTTCCACAGATACGCAGTATTTT.

This clonotype was picked up a small number of times. V is TRBV4-1 and J is TRBJ1-1; no definite D call. V lost 0 bases and J lost 6, with 11 bases in between. The V gene's germline CDR1 is MGHRA and CDR2 YSYEKL. CDR3 length: 14 residues. CDR3 coding DNA: TGCGCCAGCAGCCAAGACACCGGACGGTCTGAAGCTTTCTTT. Protein sequence: CASSQDTGRSEAFF.

The J gene is TRBJ2-1, the V gene TRBV7-2; D gene unclear. Germline V gene lookup returns CDR1 SGHTA and CDR2 FQGNSA. Deletions cut 3 bases from V and 5 bases from J, with 17 bases between. This CDR3 has 16 amino acids. CDR3 loop: CASSFKSESGHNEQFF. CDR3 DNA: TGTGCCAGCAGCTTCAAAAGCGAGAGTGGGCACAATGAGCAGTTCTTC.

Only a few counts were recorded for this clonotype. This chain links TRBV12-3 or TRBV12-4 with TRBJ2-2; D tentatively reads TRBD1 or TRBD2 (6 bases each). Deletions cut 2 bases from V and 5 bases from J, with 12 bases between. The CDR3 consists of 15 residues. CDR3 nucleotides: TGTGCCAGCAGTTTACGGGGGCGGAGTACCGGGGAGCTGTTTTTT. It encodes CASSLRGRSTGELFF.

This clonotype came up many times. The V gene is TRBV7-2, the J gene TRBJ1-5; the D is unclear. Germline values: CDR1 SGHTA, CDR2 FQGNSA. The CDR3 is made up of 14 amino acids. V gave up 5 bases and J gave up 11 bases, with 19 bases separating them. This chain's CDR3 is CASSQDDWKGAQHF. CDR3 DNA: TGTGCCAGCAGCCAGGACGACTGGAAGGGAGCCCAGCATTTT. Looking up the rest from reference TRBV7-2 and TRBJ1-5 gives the full variable domain: GAGVSQSPSNKVTEKGKDVELRCDPISGHTALYWYRQSLGQGLEFLIYFQGNSAPDKSGLPSDRFSAERTGGSVSTLTIQRTQQEDSAVYLCASSQDDWKGAQHFGDGTRLSIL.

This clonotype was observed many times. The CDR3: CASSGRASYEQYF. Here the CDR3 DNA reads TGTGCCAGCTCTGGGCGGGCCTCCTACGAGCAGTACTTC. This chain links TRBV7-2 with TRBJ2-7; D perhaps matches TRBD2 (5 bases). Germline CDR1 and CDR2: SGHTA and FQGNSA. This CDR3 contains 13 residues. V was shortened by 8 bases and J by 0 bases, with 11 bases between the two germline ends.

This clonotype has a handful of counts. The gene calls are TRBV6-2 or TRBV6-3 and TRBJ2-1; a weak D match, TRBD2 (6 bases). The germline V gene encodes CDR1 MNHEY and CDR2 SVGEGT. CDR3 size: 16 residues. V lost 4 bases, J lost 5 bases, and 18 bases lay in between. The CDR3 nucleotides are TGTGCCAGCAGTTTTAGAGCGGGTAGGACCCACAATGAGCAGTTCTTC. Its protein product is CASSFRAGRTHNEQFF.

The rearrangement joins TRBV20-1 to TRBJ2-5; D unresolved. Trimming left V 0 bases short and J 5 bases short, with 7 bases between. The CDR3 totals 12 residues. Per the germline V gene, CDR1 is DFQATT and CDR2 is SNEGSKA (reference sequence). The CDR3: CSARDPPETQYF. In nucleotides, the CDR3 is TGCAGTGCTAGAGATCCCCCGGAGACCCAGTACTTC.

This chain uses TRBV11-2 with TRBJ2-3; no clear D gene. Germline CDR1 and CDR2: SGHAT and FQNNGV. Trimming cost V 7 bases and J 3 bases, with 14 bases left between them. The CDR3 covers 14 residues. CDR3 residues: CASTSRWATDTQYF. The CDR3 DNA sequence: TGTGCCAGCACCTCCAGGTGGGCGACAGATACGCAGTATTTT.

This clonotype has a handful of counts. The chain is built from TRBV12-3 or TRBV12-4 and TRBJ1-2, with a weak D call TRBD1 (6 bases). The length of the CDR3 is 13 residues. V was pared by 2 bases and J by 11 bases, with 15 bases between. CDR3 bases: TGTGCCAGCAGTTTATCGCAGGGGCCAGGTTACACCTTC. This encodes CASSLSQGPGYTF.

This clonotype has more than one count but fewer than ten. This rearrangement joins TRBV6-6 to TRBJ1-2; unclear D gene. Germline-derived CDR1 and CDR2 are MNHNY and SVGAGI (reference sequence). The V gene lost 0 bases and the J gene lost 12 bases, with 11 bases spanning the gap. The CDR3 runs to 12 residues. CDR3 nucleotide sequence: TGTGCCAGCAGTTACTCAGCCAGTAGCCACACCTTC. Amino acids: CASSYSASSHTF.

This clonotype was counted only a few times. This sequence joins TRBV6-1 and TRBJ1-5; TRBD1 might be the D (5 bases). Germline loops: CDR1 MNHNS, CDR2 SASEGT. V was shortened by 4 bases and J by 2 bases, with 9 bases between the two germline ends. The CDR3 totals 14 residues. The CDR3 nucleotides read TGTGCCAGCAGTGCAGGGTCGCGCAATCAGCCCCAGCATTTT. This translates into CASSAGSRNQPQHF.

The chain is built from TRBV28 and TRBJ2-7; 9 bases are shared with TRBD2. Trimming cost V 5 bases and J 5 bases; bases outside gene matches: 4. This CDR3 is built from 13 residues. The germline CDR1 and CDR2 sequences are MDHEN and SYDVKM. The CDR3 DNA sequence: TGTGCCAGCAGTGCTGCGGGGGGGAACGAGCAGTACTTC. Translating it yields CASSAAGGNEQYF.

In its sample, this clonotype was seen a few times. J is TRBJ2-3 and V is TRBV5-6; D remains ambiguous. The germline V gene has CDR1 SGHDT and CDR2 YYEEEE. The CDR3 is made up of 12 amino acids. Trimming removed 0 bases at V and 8 bases at J, with 7 bases between. In DNA form, the CDR3 reads TGTGCCAGCAGCTTGGAGGATCTTACGCAGTATTTT. Translation gives CASSLEDLTQYF.

The chain links TRBV27 to TRBJ2-4, with D possibly being TRBD2 (5 bases). Deletions cut 0 bases from V and 1 base from J, with 25 bases between. Germline V gene data show CDR1 as MNHEY and CDR2 as SMNVEV (reference sequence). CDR3 length: 21 amino acids. The CDR3 DNA is TGTGCCAGCAGTTTATCCGGACTGAAGTCTGCCCACCCTTGGGCCAAAAACATTCAGTACTTC. This translates into CASSLSGLKSAHPWAKNIQYF.

This clonotype was picked up a small number of times. This chain connects TRBV7-2 to TRBJ2-7; TRBD2 matches 8 bases. The V gene end was trimmed by 5 bases and the J gene end by 7 bases; junction bases not matched to a gene: 16. The CDR3 consists of 16 residues. Germline CDR1 and CDR2: SGHTA and FQGNSA. CDR3 nucleotides: TGTGCCAGCAGCCCCGGGGGGGGCGGCGCCTTCCGTGAGCAGTACTTC. Its protein is CASSPGGGGAFREQYF.

This clonotype was seen a few times. The rearrangement links TRBV29-1 to TRBJ1-1; D is perhaps TRBD1 (5 bases). CDR1 and CDR2 from the germline V gene are SQVTM and ANQGSEA. The CDR3 loop spans 12 amino acids. V lost 5 bases to trimming and J lost 1 base, with 8 bases between them. The DNA for the CDR3 is TGCAGCGTTCAGGGCAGGAACACTGAAGCTTTCTTT. It translates to CSVQGRNTEAFF. Combining the CDR3 with reference TRBV29-1 and TRBJ1-1 gives the whole variable domain SAVISQKPSRDICQRGTSLTIQCQVDSQVTMMFWYRQQPGQSLTLIATANQGSEATYESGFVIDKFPISRPNLTFSTLTVSNMSPEDSSIYLCSVQGRNTEAFFGQGTRLTVV.

A few counts support this clonotype. The V and J genes are TRBV12-3 or TRBV12-4 and TRBJ2-7; 10 bases match TRBD2. The CDR3 has 15 amino acids. V lost 5 bases to trimming and J lost 4 bases; unmatched junction nucleotides: 8. CDR3 nucleotides: TGTGCCAGCAGTCCCCAAGCGGGAGGGCCTTACGAGCAGTACTTC. This encodes CASSPQAGGPYEQYF.

The J gene is TRBJ1-1, the V gene TRBV5-4; no definite D call. The CDR3 length is 12 residues. Germline V lookup: CDR1 SGHNT, CDR2 YYREEE (reference sequence). V shed 4 bases and J shed 5 bases, with 9 bases lying between them. This CDR3 reads CASSPEDTEAFF. The CDR3, as DNA: TGTGCCAGCAGCCCCGAGGATACTGAAGCTTTCTTT.

The chain is built from TRBV2 and TRBJ2-7, with TRBD1 matching 8 bases. CDR3 length: 13 residues. Germline lookup yields CDR1 SNHLY and CDR2 FYNNEI. V lost 6 bases, J lost 6 bases, and 7 bases stayed unmatched. CDR3 protein: CASSRGTGFEQYF. For the CDR3, the DNA is TGTGCCAGCAGCCGAGGGACAGGTTTCGAGCAGTACTTC.

This clonotype showed up just a few times. The rearrangement links TRBV5-1 to TRBJ2-2; no clear D. V was pared by 4 bases and J by 3 bases, with 13 bases between. Looked up from germline, CDR1 is SGHRS and CDR2 is YFSETQ. CDR3 length equals 15 residues. The CDR3 nucleotides read TGCGCCAGCAGCCGTAATGGGCACTACACCGGGGAGCTGTTTTTT. Its protein is CASSRNGHYTGELFF.

The genes are TRBV9 and TRBJ2-5; TRBD1 or TRBD2 may be the D gene (5 bases each). In germline, CDR1 is SGDLS, CDR2 YYNGEE. CDR3 length: 15 amino acids. Trimming stripped 2 bases from V and 5 bases from J, with 16 bases between. This CDR3 is CASSVRGWDEETQYF. The DNA of the CDR3 is TGTGCCAGCAGCGTCCGAGGGTGGGACGAGGAGACCCAGTACTTC.

At least ten counts were recorded for this clonotype. The chain carries TRBV7-2 and TRBJ2-3; the D call may be TRBD1 or TRBD2 (5 bases each). The germline CDR1 and CDR2 sequences are SGHTA and FQGNSA. This CDR3 comprises 15 residues. V was pared by 5 bases and J by 1 base, with 13 bases between. The CDR3 bases are TGTGCCAGCAGCAGTTCTGGGACCCGCACAGATACGCAGTATTTT. Protein product: CASSSSGTRTDTQYF. Full variable domain (outside the CDR3, taken from reference TRBV7-2 and TRBJ2-3): GAGVSQSPSNKVTEKGKDVELRCDPISGHTALYWYRQSLGQGLEFLIYFQGNSAPDKSGLPSDRFSAERTGGSVSTLTIQRTQQEDSAVYLCASSSSGTRTDTQYFGPGTRLTVL.